The table lists the clone carrying this TCR beta chain with many counts. Through a sample-barcoded 5' primer and a J-beta primer mix, a second PCR was run for roughly 6 to 11 cycles. TCRdb redid the calling of the 5' RACE reads with MiXCR, one entry per CDR3 protein. Counted here are around 1.5 million distinct CDR3 sequences, around 35% occurring once; the ten biggest clones make up around 10%. These data originate in a study of blood T cells in healthy people across ages. In germline, CDR1 is MDHEN, CDR2 SYDVKM. The V gene lost 6 bases and the J gene lost 5 bases, with 25 bases spanning the gap. CDR3 size: 17 residues.

Sequencing was carried out using blood. This receptor was obtained from a woman aged 25 to 45 in good health. The genes are TRBV28 and TRBJ2-5, with a tentative D call TRBD2 (5 bases). The CDR3 DNA reads as TGTGCCAGCAGCCCCTCCTTTAGCGTGCGGACCCGGGAGACCCAGTACTTC. Its translation: CASSPSFSVRTRETQYF.